Listed here is a single T cell receptor beta chain. Its antigen is unknown. Generated by immunoSEQ multiplex PCR, the TCRdb table keeps only in-frame clones and is missing some. This sample yields 95,000 to 100,000 clones, of which about 89% are seen a single time; 10% to 13% belongs to the top ten. The sample originates from a study of T cell responses to AZD1222 COVID-19 vaccine. Points from the study as a whole: Receipt of two AZD1222 doses was followed by a rise in Spike-specific TCR breadth and depth. The donor group comprised mostly white British people and more females; the analysis possibly underestimated clonal diversity.

This CDR3 comprises 12 residues. CDR1 MNHEY and CDR2 SMNVEV come from the germline V gene (reference sequence). V was clipped by 6 bases and J by 12 bases; unmatched bases: 8. This chain connects TRBV27 to TRBJ2-7, with 10 nucleotides matching TRBD1. Sequenced material: peripheral blood, taken 28 days after the second AZD1222 dose. The sequence was collected from an adult who received the AZD1222 COVID-19 vaccine. The CDR3 DNA reads TGTGCCAGCAGCCAACTGACAGGGGGCTTGTACTTC. This encodes CASSQLTGGLYF.